These 3 T cell receptor beta chains were sequenced from one sample in a study of T-cell memory formation after mild COVID-19. TCRdb reprocessed the 5' RACE reads with MiXCR, giving one entry per CDR3 protein. The profile covers roughly 250,000 distinct CDR3 sequences, with 15% to 20% appearing a single time and approximately 20% taken by the ten largest. The specimen sequenced was PBMCs or a T cell subset sorted from them (not recorded which). These receptors all come from a man younger than 35 who had mild COVID-19 (a few samples of this study predate the infection). Cell type and time point are not known.

This clonotype turned up a few times. This rearrangement joins TRBV29-1 to TRBJ2-5; 11 bases line up with TRBD2. CDR3 size: 12 residues. Germline V gene lookup returns CDR1 SQVTM and CDR2 ANQGSEA. The junction had 1 base not matched to a gene; V was cut back by 7 bases and J by 3 bases. CDR3 in amino acids: CSGGLAEETQYF. CDR3 nucleotide sequence: TGCAGCGGGGGACTAGCGGAAGAGACCCAGTACTTC.

CDR3 sequence: CSAREFGGTPEAFF. CDR3 DNA sequence: TGCAGTGCTAGAGAGTTCGGGGGAACACCTGAAGCTTTCTTT. The rearrangement links TRBV20-1 to TRBJ1-1; D perhaps matches TRBD1 (5 bases). V shed 0 bases and J shed 6 bases, with 14 bases lying between them. This CDR3 spans 14 amino acids. CDR1 is DFQATT, CDR2 SNEGSKA, per germline (reference sequence).

The genes are TRBV7-2 and TRBJ2-3; D may be TRBD2 (6 bases). Germline assignment: CDR1 SGHTA and CDR2 FQGNSA. The CDR3 totals 15 residues. V gave up 0 bases and J gave up 8 bases, with 15 bases separating them. The CDR3 DNA follows: TGTGCCAGCAGCTTAGCGTCGGAGGGCTTGGGTACGCAGTATTTT. Its protein product is CASSLASEGLGTQYF.